The 6 T cell receptor beta chains presented below share a single source sample, sequenced in a study of blood T cell repertoires in COVID-19. Sequencing used immunoSEQ multiplex PCR; TCRdb keeps in-frame clones, though not all of them. The repertoire holds around 130,000 clones, with 75% to 90% as singletons. Sequenced sample: peripheral blood. Receptors originate from a man between 40 and 49 years old with acute or convalescent COVID-19.

The chain employs TRBV7-6 and TRBJ2-1; TRBD2 matches at 9 bases. The CDR3 has 17 amino acids. Per germline, CDR1 SGHVS and CDR2 FNYEAQ. V lost 4 bases to trimming and J lost 6 bases; unmatched junction nucleotides: 13. This CDR3 is CASSSPGGSGRTNEQFF. The CDR3 DNA follows: TGTGCCAGCAGCTCCCCCGGAGGTAGCGGGAGAACCAATGAGCAGTTCTTC.

This clone was seen just once. This CDR3 is CASSLGWGVQETQYF. CDR3 nucleotide sequence: TGTGCCAGCAGCTTGGGATGGGGAGTCCAAGAGACCCAGTACTTC. The chain is built from TRBV5-4 and TRBJ2-5; D perhaps matches TRBD2 (5 bases). V was cut by 0 bases and J by 1 base, with 10 bases left in between. CDR1 and CDR2 from the germline V gene are SGHNT and YYREEE (reference sequence). This CDR3 has 15 residues.

The CDR3 here is CASSSRLNYNEQFF. The DNA of the CDR3 is TGTGCCAGCAGCTCAAGACTTAACTACAATGAGCAGTTCTTC. V is TRBV7-9 and J is TRBJ2-1; the D is unclear. Per germline, CDR1 SEHNR and CDR2 FQNEAQ (reference sequence). Between the trimmed V and J ends, which lost 4 bases and 3 bases, there was a span of 10 bases. CDR3 size: 14 residues.

The V call is TRBV7-9, the J call TRBJ1-1, with TRBD1 as a possible D gene (6 bases). CDR1 and CDR2 from the germline V gene are SEHNR and FQNEAQ (reference sequence). V lost 5 bases to trimming and J lost 0 bases, with 13 bases between them. The CDR3 contains 15 residues. The CDR3 here is CASSHSGQMNTEAFF. CDR3 DNA: TGTGCCAGCAGCCATTCGGGACAAATGAACACTGAAGCTTTCTTT.

The rearrangement uses TRBV27 and TRBJ1-3, with D tentatively TRBD1 (5 bases). Trimming took off 8 bases at V and 4 bases at J, with 18 bases between the two ends. The CDR3 length is 15 residues. CDR1 and CDR2 (germline): MNHEY, SMNVEV (reference sequence). The DNA for the CDR3 is TGTGCCAGCTTCAACAGGAATATGGGGGGAAACACCATATATTTT. Encoded protein: CASFNRNMGGNTIYF.

The chain uses TRBV28 and TRBJ2-2, with 9 bases matching TRBD2. Trimming removed 4 bases from V and 7 bases from J; junction bases left unmatched: 4. CDR1 MDHEN and CDR2 SYDVKM come from the germline V gene. The CDR3 runs to 14 residues. The CDR3 coding sequence is TGTGCCAGCAGTTCGGGACTAGCAATCGGGGAGCTGTTTTTT. Residues: CASSSGLAIGELFF.